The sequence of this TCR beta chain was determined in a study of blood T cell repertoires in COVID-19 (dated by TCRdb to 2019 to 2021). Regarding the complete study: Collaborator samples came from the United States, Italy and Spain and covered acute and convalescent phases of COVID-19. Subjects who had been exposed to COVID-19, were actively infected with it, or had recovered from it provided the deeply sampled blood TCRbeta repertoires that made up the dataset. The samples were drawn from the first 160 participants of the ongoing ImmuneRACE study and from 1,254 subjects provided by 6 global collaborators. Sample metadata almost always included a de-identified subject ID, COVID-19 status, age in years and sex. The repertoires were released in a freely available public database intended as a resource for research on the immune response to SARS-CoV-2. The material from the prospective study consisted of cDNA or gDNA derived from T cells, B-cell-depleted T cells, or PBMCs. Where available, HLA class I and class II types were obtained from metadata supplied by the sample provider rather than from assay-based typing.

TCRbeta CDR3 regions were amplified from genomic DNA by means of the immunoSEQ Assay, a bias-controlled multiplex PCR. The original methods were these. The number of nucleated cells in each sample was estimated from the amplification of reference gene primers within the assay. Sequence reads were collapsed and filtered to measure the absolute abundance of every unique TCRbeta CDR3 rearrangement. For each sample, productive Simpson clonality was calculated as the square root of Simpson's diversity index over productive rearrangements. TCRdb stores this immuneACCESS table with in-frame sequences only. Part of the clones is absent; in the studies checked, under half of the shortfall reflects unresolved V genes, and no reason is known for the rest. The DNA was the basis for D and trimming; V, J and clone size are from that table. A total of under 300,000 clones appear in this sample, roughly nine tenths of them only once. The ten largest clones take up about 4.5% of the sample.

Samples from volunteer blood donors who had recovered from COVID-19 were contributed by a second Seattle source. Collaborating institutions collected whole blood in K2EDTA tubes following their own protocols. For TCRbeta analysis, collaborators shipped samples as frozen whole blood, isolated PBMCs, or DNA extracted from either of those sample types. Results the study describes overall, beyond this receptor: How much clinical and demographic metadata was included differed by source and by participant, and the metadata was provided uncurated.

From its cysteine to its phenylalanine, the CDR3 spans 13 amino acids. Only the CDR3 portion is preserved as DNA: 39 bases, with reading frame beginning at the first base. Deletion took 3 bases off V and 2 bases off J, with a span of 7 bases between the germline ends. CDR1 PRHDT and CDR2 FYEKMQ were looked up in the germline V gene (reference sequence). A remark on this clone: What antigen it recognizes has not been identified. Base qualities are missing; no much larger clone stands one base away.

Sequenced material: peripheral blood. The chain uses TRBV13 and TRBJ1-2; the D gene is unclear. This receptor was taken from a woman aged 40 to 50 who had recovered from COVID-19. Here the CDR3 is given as CASSFAGNYGYTF. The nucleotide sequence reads TGTGCCAGCAGCTTTGCGGGAAACTATGGCTACACCTTC.